This T cell receptor beta chain was identified during a study of OX40 agonist ivuxolimab in advanced cancers. Study information: The drug used for patients, ivuxolimab, was an agonistic anti-OX40 (CD134) antibody. There were three patients with partial responses, one having hepatocellular carcinoma and two cutaneous melanoma. Broader study findings: Low normalized T-cell clonal expansion also characterized some of the nonresponders.

About this clone: Its antigen is not identified.

CDR1 SQVTM and CDR2 ANQGSEA come from the germline V gene. There are 15 residues in the CDR3. Trimming removed 6 bases from V and 4 bases from J, with 16 bases in between. Profiled with immunoSEQ multiplex PCR; TCRdb holds only in-frame clones, not every one. The profile shows fewer than 95,000 clones, about 82% of them singletons. V and J are TRBV29-1 and TRBJ2-6, with D perhaps matching TRBD1 (5 bases). The receptor was isolated from an adult with an advanced solid tumor such as melanoma, head and neck, liver or kidney cancer. The specimen was CD4+ or CD8+ T cells sorted from blood, collected in a trial of the OX40 agonist ivuxolimab. CDR3 protein: CSVAQGLGGANVLTF. CDR3 nucleotides: TGCAGCGTGGCGCAGGGCCTTGGGGGGGCCAACGTCCTGACTTTC.